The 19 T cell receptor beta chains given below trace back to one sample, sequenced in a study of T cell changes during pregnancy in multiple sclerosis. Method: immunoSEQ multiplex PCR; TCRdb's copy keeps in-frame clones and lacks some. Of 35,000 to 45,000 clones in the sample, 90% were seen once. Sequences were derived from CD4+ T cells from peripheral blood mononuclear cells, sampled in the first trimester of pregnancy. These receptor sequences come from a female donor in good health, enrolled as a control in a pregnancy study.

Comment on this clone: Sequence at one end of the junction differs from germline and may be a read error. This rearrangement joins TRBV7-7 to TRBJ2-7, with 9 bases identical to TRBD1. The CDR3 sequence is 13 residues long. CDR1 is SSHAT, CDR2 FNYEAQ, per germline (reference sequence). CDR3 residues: CASSRGQGYEQYF. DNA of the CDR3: TGTGCTAGCAGTCGGGGACAGGGCTACGAGCAGTACTTC.

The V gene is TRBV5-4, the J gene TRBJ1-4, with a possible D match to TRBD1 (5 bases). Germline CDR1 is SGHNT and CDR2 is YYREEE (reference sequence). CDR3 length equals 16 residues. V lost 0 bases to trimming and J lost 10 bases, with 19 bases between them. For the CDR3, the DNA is TGTGCCAGCAGCTTGGTTGGGGGGTTGGATTCTGGAAAACTGTTTTTT. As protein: CASSLVGGLDSGKLFF.

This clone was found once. DNA for the CDR3: TGTGCCAGCAGCCTCGTATACGGTGGAAACACCATATATTTT. Its protein is CASSLVYGGNTIYF. This sequence joins TRBV7-2 and TRBJ1-3; no clear D gene. V shed 5 bases and J shed 3 bases, with 11 bases lying between them. CDR1 and CDR2 (germline): SGHTA, FQGNSA. The CDR3 contains 14 residues. The whole variable domain, remainder taken from reference TRBV7-2 and TRBJ1-3, is GAGVSQSPSNKVTEKGKDVELRCDPISGHTALYWYRQSLGQGLEFLIYFQGNSAPDKSGLPSDRFSAERTGGSVSTLTIQRTQQEDSAVYLCASSLVYGGNTIYFGEGSWLTVV.

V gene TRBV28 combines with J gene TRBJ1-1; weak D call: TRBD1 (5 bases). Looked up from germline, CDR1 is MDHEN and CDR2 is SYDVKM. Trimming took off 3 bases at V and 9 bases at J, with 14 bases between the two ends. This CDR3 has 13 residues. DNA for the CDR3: TGTGCCAGCAGTTTTCAGGGCATCCCCCAAGCTTTCTTT. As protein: CASSFQGIPQAFF.

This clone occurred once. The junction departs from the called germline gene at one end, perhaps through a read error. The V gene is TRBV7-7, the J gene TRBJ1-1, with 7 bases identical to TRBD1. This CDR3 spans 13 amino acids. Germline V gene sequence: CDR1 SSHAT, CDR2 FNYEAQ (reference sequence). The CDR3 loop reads CASSEGANTEAFF. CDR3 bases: TGTGCTAGCAGCGAGGGGGCTAACACTGAAGCTTTCTTT.

The CDR3 spells CSVLVKNTGELFF. In DNA, the CDR3 is TGCAGCGTTCTCGTTAAGAACACCGGGGAGCTGTTTTTT. The chain has TRBV29-1 and TRBJ2-2; D call uncertain. Deletions cut 5 bases from V and 1 base from J, with 8 bases between. CDR1 and CDR2 from the germline V gene are SQVTM and ANQGSEA. The CDR3 is 13 residues long.

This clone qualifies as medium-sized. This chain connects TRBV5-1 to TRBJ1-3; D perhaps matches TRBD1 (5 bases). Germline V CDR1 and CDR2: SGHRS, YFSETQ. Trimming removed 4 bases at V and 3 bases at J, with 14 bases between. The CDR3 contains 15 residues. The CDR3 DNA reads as TGCGCCAGCAGCGCCGGGGGAATCCTTGGAAACACCATATATTTT. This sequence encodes CASSAGGILGNTIYF.

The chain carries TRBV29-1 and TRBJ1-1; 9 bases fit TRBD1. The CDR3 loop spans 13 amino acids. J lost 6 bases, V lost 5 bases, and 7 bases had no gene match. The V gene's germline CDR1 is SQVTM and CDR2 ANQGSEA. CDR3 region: CSVTGTGIAEAFF. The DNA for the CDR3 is TGCAGCGTTACCGGGACAGGGATCGCTGAAGCTTTCTTT.

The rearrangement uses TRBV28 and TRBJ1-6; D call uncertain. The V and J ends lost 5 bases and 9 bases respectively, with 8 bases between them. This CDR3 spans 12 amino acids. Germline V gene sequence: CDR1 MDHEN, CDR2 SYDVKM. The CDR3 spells CASSPLGSPLHF. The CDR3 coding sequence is TGTGCCAGCAGTCCCCTCGGTTCACCCCTCCACTTT.

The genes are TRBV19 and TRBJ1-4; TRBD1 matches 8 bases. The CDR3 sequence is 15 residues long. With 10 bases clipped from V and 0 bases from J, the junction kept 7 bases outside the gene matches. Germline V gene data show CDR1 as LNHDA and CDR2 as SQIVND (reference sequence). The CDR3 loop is CATRGLQSTNEKLFF. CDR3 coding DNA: TGTGCCACCAGGGGGCTACAATCAACTAATGAAAAACTGTTTTTT. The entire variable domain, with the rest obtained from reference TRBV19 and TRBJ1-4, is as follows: DGGITQSPKYLFRKEGQNVTLSCEQNLNHDAMYWYRQDPGQGLRLIYYSQIVNDFQKGDIAEGYSVSREKKESFPLTVTSAQKNPTAFYLCATRGLQSTNEKLFFGSGTQLSVL.

The CDR3 sequence is CASSLRTGNTEAFF. In DNA form, the CDR3 reads TGTGCCAGCAGCTTAAGGACAGGGAACACTGAAGCTTTCTTT. The chain has TRBV5-8 and TRBJ1-1; 7 nucleotides align to TRBD1. CDR1 and CDR2 (germline): SGHTS, YDEGEE. Trimming took 2 bases from V and 1 from J; bases not matched to a gene: 2. This CDR3 comprises 14 residues.

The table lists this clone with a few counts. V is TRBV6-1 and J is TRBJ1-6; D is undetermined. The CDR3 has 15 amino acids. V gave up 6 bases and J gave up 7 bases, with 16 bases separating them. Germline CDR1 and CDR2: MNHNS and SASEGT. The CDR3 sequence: CASRSREGGNSPLHF. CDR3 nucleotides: TGTGCCAGCAGGTCCCGTGAGGGAGGGAATTCACCCCTCCACTTT.

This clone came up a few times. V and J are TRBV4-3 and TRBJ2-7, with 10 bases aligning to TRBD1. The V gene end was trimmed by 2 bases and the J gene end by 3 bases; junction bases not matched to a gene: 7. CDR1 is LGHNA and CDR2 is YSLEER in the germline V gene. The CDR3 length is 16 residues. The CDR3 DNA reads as TGCGCCAGCAGCCAACATGCCGGGACAGGGGACTACGAGCAGTACTTC. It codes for CASSQHAGTGDYEQYF.

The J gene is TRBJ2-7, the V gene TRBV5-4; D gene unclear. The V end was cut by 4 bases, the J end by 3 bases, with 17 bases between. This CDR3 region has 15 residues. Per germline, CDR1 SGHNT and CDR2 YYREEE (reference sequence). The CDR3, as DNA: TGTGCCAGCAGCCCGACAAGAGAGTCGAGCTACGAGCAGTACTTC. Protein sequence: CASSPTRESSYEQYF.

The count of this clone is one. CDR3 in amino acids: CASSLEAGGRNEQFF. As DNA, the CDR3 is TGTGCCAGCAGCTTAGAAGCGGGGGGGCGGAATGAGCAGTTCTTC. This sequence joins TRBV7-2 and TRBJ2-1; 10 bases line up with TRBD2. J lost 7 bases, V lost 1 base, and 4 bases had no gene match. Per the germline V gene, CDR1 is SGHTA and CDR2 is FQGNSA. The CDR3 is 15 residues long.

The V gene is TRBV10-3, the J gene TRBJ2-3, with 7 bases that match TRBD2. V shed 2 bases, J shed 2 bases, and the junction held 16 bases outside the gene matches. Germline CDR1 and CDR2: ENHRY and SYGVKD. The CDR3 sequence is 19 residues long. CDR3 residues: CAISEPGGMSSGDTDTQYF. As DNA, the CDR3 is TGTGCCATCAGTGAGCCGGGAGGTATGTCTAGCGGAGACACAGATACGCAGTATTTT.

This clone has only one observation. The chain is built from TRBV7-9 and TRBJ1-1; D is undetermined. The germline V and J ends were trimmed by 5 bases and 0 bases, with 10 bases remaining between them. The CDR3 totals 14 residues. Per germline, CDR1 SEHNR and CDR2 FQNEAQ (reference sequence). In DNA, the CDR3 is TGTGCCAGCAGCGAATTACAGATGAACACTGAAGCTTTCTTT. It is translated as CASSELQMNTEAFF.

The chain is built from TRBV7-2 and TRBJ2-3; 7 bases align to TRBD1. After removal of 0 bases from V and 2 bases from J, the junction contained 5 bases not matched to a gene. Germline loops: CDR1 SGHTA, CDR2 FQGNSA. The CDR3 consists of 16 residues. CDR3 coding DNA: TGTGCCAGCAGCTTAGCGGCCCAGGGGGTCACAGATACGCAGTATTTT. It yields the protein CASSLAAQGVTDTQYF. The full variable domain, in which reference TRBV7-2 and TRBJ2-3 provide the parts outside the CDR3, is GAGVSQSPSNKVTEKGKDVELRCDPISGHTALYWYRQSLGQGLEFLIYFQGNSAPDKSGLPSDRFSAERTGGSVSTLTIQRTQQEDSAVYLCASSLAAQGVTDTQYFGPGTRLTVL.

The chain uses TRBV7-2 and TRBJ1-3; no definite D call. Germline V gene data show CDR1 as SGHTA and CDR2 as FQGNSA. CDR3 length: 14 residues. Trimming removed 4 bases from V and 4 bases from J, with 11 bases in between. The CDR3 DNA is TGTGCCAGCAGCTCCCCCGGGAGCGGAAACACCATATATTTT. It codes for CASSSPGSGNTIYF.